These 24 T cell receptor beta chains were sequenced from one sample in a study of blood T cells in healthy people across ages. Primed by a sample-barcoded 5' primer and a J-beta primer mix, a second PCR proceeded for about 6 to 12 cycles. Each CDR3 protein is one row after TCRdb ran MiXCR on the 5' RACE reads. This table holds some 800,000 distinct CDR3 sequences, 20% to 30% found once. These data were also filed under a second study, of T cells of mothers and their children.

Sequenced input: blood. These receptors all stem from a boy younger than 18 in good health.

There are a few counts of this clonotype. A junction boundary mismatches the germline segment, possibly from a read error. The chain is built from TRBV5-5 and TRBJ2-7; D is unclear. The CDR3 is made up of 14 amino acids. Germline CDR1 and CDR2: SGHKS and YYEKEE (reference sequence). CDR3 residues: CASSLGVRFYERYF. DNA of the CDR3: TGTGCCAGCAGCTTGGGTGTCAGGTTCTACGAGCGGTACTTC.

The sample holds a few counts of this clonotype. The chain uses TRBV4-3 and TRBJ1-2, with D possibly TRBD1 on 6 matching bases. This CDR3 is built from 14 residues. Germline V gene data show CDR1 as LGHNA and CDR2 as YSLEER. Trimming took off 0 bases at V and 4 bases at J, with 9 bases between the two ends. CDR3 DNA sequence: TGCGCCAGCAGCCAAGATTTGGACAGCTATGGCTACACCTTC. Protein: CASSQDLDSYGYTF.

This clonotype appeared a few times. CDR3 bases: TGTGCCAGCAGTCTCCTTTCCCTAGCGGGAGTGACAGATACGCAGTATTTT. This gives the protein CASSLLSLAGVTDTQYF. The V gene is TRBV28, the J gene TRBJ2-3, with 10 bases that match TRBD2. After removal of 5 bases from V and 3 bases from J, the junction contained 11 bases not matched to a gene. This CDR3 has 17 amino acids. Germline V gene sequence: CDR1 MDHEN, CDR2 SYDVKM.

This clonotype turned up a few times. V and J are TRBV25-1 and TRBJ2-3, with D perhaps TRBD1 (6 bases). CDR3 length equals 17 residues. V was shortened by 4 bases and J by 4 bases, with 21 bases between the two germline ends. In germline, CDR1 is MGHDK, CDR2 SYGVNS. For the CDR3, the DNA is TGTGCCAGCAGTGGGTCCCTGGACAGCTCAGGGGCAGATACGCAGTATTTT. Encoded protein: CASSGSLDSSGADTQYF.

The J gene is TRBJ1-2, the V gene TRBV7-2; D is perhaps TRBD1 (6 bases). CDR3 size: 14 residues. CDR1 SGHTA and CDR2 FQGNSA come from the germline V gene. The V and J ends lost 1 base and 6 bases respectively, with 12 bases between them. The CDR3 DNA reads TGTGCCAGCAGCTTAGAAGGGGGGGGAAATGGCTACACCTTC. Amino acid sequence: CASSLEGGGNGYTF.

This clonotype appeared a few times. The chain recombines TRBV14 with TRBJ1-6; D gene ambiguous. This CDR3 has 15 residues. Germline V lookup: CDR1 SGHDN, CDR2 FVKESK. V was pared by 4 bases and J by 2 bases, with 9 bases between. CDR3 region: CASSLPGTYNSPLHF. CDR3 DNA sequence: TGTGCCAGCAGCCTCCCGGGAACCTATAATTCACCCCTCCACTTT.

This chain links TRBV20-1 with TRBJ2-1, with 10 bases lining up with TRBD2. CDR1 and CDR2 (germline): DFQATT, SNEGSKA (reference sequence). This CDR3 comprises 14 residues. CDR3 sequence: CRAWIAGGSSEQFF. The CDR3 DNA sequence: TGCAGGGCTTGGATAGCGGGAGGTTCCAGTGAGCAGTTCTTC.

This clonotype occurred a few times. The genes are TRBV5-1 and TRBJ2-5; possibly TRBD2 for D (5 bases). The assigned J gene may be wrong: the sequence end matches TRBJ2-1 better. The V gene's germline CDR1 is SGHRS and CDR2 YFSETQ. CDR3 length: 16 residues. CDR3 coding DNA: TGCGCCAGCAGCTCAAGATCGACCCAGAGCGGCAATGAGCAGTTCTTC. It translates to CASSSRSTQSGNEQFF.

V and J are TRBV6-2 or TRBV6-3 and TRBJ1-2, with 7 bases identical to TRBD1. V shed 2 bases and J 4 bases; nucleotides not matched to a gene: 4. CDR1 and CDR2 from the germline V gene are MNHEY and SVGEGT. This CDR3 is 14 amino acids long. CDR3 nucleotide sequence: TGTGCCAGCAGTTACGCCGGGACAGCCTATGGCTACACCTTC. Translation gives CASSYAGTAYGYTF.

The V call is TRBV4-3, the J call TRBJ2-4, with 9 nucleotides matching TRBD1. The germline gives CDR1 LGHNA, CDR2 YSLEER. V lost 0 bases and J lost 2; bases outside the gene matches: 11. This CDR3 is 19 amino acids long. For the CDR3, the DNA is TGCGCCAGCAGCCAAGAATTTTCCGGGACAGGGTCGACCAAAAACATTCAGTACTTC. Translating it yields CASSQEFSGTGSTKNIQYF.

This clonotype has more than one count but fewer than ten. This sequence joins TRBV4-3 and TRBJ1-5; unclear D gene. Germline V CDR1 and CDR2: LGHNA, YSLEER. The CDR3 sequence is 14 residues long. Trimming cost V 0 bases and J 7 bases, with 10 bases left between them. CDR3 nucleotide sequence: TGCGCCAGCAGCCAAGATAGGTCTGGGCAGCCCCAGCATTTT. Encoded protein: CASSQDRSGQPQHF.

The sample holds a few counts of this clonotype. This chain uses TRBV4-3 with TRBJ1-4; TRBD1 is a possible D gene (6 bases). This CDR3 region has 15 residues. The V gene lost 4 bases and the J gene lost 8 bases, with 17 bases spanning the gap. Germline CDR1 is LGHNA and CDR2 is YSLEER. As DNA, the CDR3 is TGCGCCAGCAGCCTGTCGGGACAAAGATCGGAAAAACTGTTTTTT. Its protein is CASSLSGQRSEKLFF.

This clonotype showed up just a few times. This sequence joins TRBV28 and TRBJ1-2; a possible D gene is TRBD1 (5 bases). The CDR3 sequence is 11 residues long. Trimming shortened V by 7 bases and J by 8 bases, and 11 bases separated the two germline ends. The germline V gene has CDR1 MDHEN and CDR2 SYDVKM. The CDR3 loop is CASMAGSGYTF. The CDR3 DNA sequence: TGTGCCAGCATGGCAGGGAGCGGCTACACCTTC.

The rearrangement uses TRBV7-2 and TRBJ2-5; tentatively, D is TRBD2 (7 bases). The CDR3 has 15 residues. V was clipped by 1 base and J by 7 bases, with 16 bases between them. The germline V gene has CDR1 SGHTA and CDR2 FQGNSA. CDR3 in DNA: TGTGCCAGCAGCTTAGGCGGCTCGGGGGGCTTGACCCAGTACTTC. Translated: CASSLGGSGGLTQYF.

This clonotype was detected a few times. The junction shows a germline mismatch at one end, possibly a read error. In nucleotides, the CDR3 is TGTGCCAGCAGCTTAGTAGGGGGAACCGGGACTAGTCCCTCCTACGGGCAGTACTTC. It is translated as CASSLVGGTGTSPSYGQYF. The rearrangement uses TRBV7-9 and TRBJ2-7; TRBD2 matches at 8 bases. The V gene's germline CDR1 is SEHNR and CDR2 FQNEAQ (reference sequence). CDR3 length: 19 amino acids. Together with reference TRBV7-9 and TRBJ2-7, the CDR3 gives the full variable domain: DTGVSQNPRHKITKRGQNVTFRCDPISEHNRLYWYRQTLGQGPEFLTYFQNEAQLEKSRLLSDRFSAERPKGSFSTLEIQRTEQGDSAMYLCASSLVGGTGTSPSYGQYFGPGTRLTVT.

This clonotype showed up just a few times. CDR3 region: CASSSLSVGNTIYF. The DNA for the CDR3 is TGTGCCAGCAGTTCCCTTTCGGTCGGAAACACCATATATTTT. This chain joins TRBV12-3 or TRBV12-4 and TRBJ1-3; D is ambiguous. This CDR3 comprises 14 residues. Trimming left V 4 bases short and J 4 bases short, with 11 bases between.

The chain is built from TRBV5-1 and TRBJ2-1; 8 nucleotides match TRBD2. V was pared by 4 bases and J by 4 bases, with 13 bases of the junction left unmatched. The V gene's germline CDR1 is SGHRS and CDR2 YFSETQ. This CDR3 has 17 residues. The CDR3 nucleotides read TGCGCCAGCAGCGTGGAACCGGGACTAGGGATTTACAATGAGCAGTTCTTC. Residues: CASSVEPGLGIYNEQFF.

V gene TRBV9 combines with J gene TRBJ2-5, with D tentatively TRBD1 or TRBD2 (5 bases each). The ends were cut back, 0 bases at V and 2 bases at J, with 17 bases in the middle. Germline CDR1 and CDR2: SGDLS and YYNGEE. This CDR3 is built from 17 residues. CDR3 protein: CASSVVRLRGRQETQYF. The CDR3 DNA reads TGTGCCAGCAGCGTAGTGAGGTTACGGGGCAGACAAGAGACCCAGTACTTC.

This clonotype occurred a few times. This chain joins TRBV21-1 and TRBJ2-1. The J call is uncertain, as TRBJ2-7 better fits the DNA end. TRBV21-1 is annotated as a pseudogene. The CDR3 spans 18 residues. The CDR3 spells CASSNGQALGYETYEQYF. In DNA, the CDR3 is TGTGCCAGCAGCAATGGGCAGGCCTTAGGATATGAAACCTACGAGCAGTACTTC.

This clonotype has only a few counts. The genes are TRBV28 and TRBJ2-3; 7 bases are a match to TRBD2. The ends lost 4 bases at V and 2 bases at J; junction bases unmatched: 9. The CDR3 runs to 16 residues. Germline V gene lookup returns CDR1 MDHEN and CDR2 SYDVKM. CDR3 loop: CASSSPGGSATDTQYF. CDR3 in DNA: TGTGCCAGCAGTTCCCCCGGGGGGAGCGCCACAGATACGCAGTATTTT.

This clonotype has only a few counts. V gene TRBV5-1 combines with J gene TRBJ2-5; D is unclear. Per the germline V gene, CDR1 is SGHRS and CDR2 is YFSETQ. This CDR3 has 14 amino acids. Trimming pared 0 bases from V and 3 bases from J, leaving 9 bases between. Here the CDR3 reads CASSLGPAEETQYF. For the CDR3, the DNA is TGCGCCAGCAGCTTGGGTCCAGCTGAAGAGACCCAGTACTTC.

Only one count was recorded for this clonotype. The chain is built from TRBV28 and TRBJ2-5, with unresolved D. Germline V gene sequence: CDR1 MDHEN, CDR2 SYDVKM. V lost 5 bases to trimming and J lost 1 base, with 8 bases between them. The CDR3 sequence is 13 residues long. For the CDR3, the DNA is TGTGCCAGCAGTAACAGCGTCCAAGAGACCCAGTACTTC. Translation: CASSNSVQETQYF.

The V call is TRBV6-2 or TRBV6-3, the J call TRBJ2-3, with 10 bases lining up with TRBD2. Germline V lookup: CDR1 MNHEY, CDR2 SVGEGT. The CDR3 extends over 15 amino acids. J was trimmed by 2 bases and V by 6 bases; bases with no gene match: 5. The CDR3 loop reads CASRSGGAITDTQYF. In nucleotides, the CDR3 is TGTGCCAGCAGGAGCGGGGGGGCCATCACAGATACGCAGTATTTT.

This clonotype was seen more than once but under ten times. The gene calls are TRBV11-3 and TRBJ2-1, with unresolved D. This CDR3 is 12 amino acids long. Germline V gene sequence: CDR1 SGHNT, CDR2 YENEEA. V was shortened by 5 bases and J by 5 bases, with 7 bases between the two germline ends. The CDR3 loop reads CASSKTDNEQFF. The CDR3 DNA sequence: TGTGCCAGCAGCAAGACTGACAATGAGCAGTTCTTC.